The 27 T cell receptor beta chains below were found in one sample sequenced in a study of T cell repertoires in cytomegalovirus infection. TCRdb independently ran MiXCR on the reads; one entry per CDR3 protein. The table lists approximately 770,000 distinct CDR3 sequences, 25% to 35% of them singletons. No antigen is known for these receptors. This specimen was cultured CD8+ T cells from PBMCs, taken from culture after CMV antigen stimulation. Receptors originate from a human donor in good health (CMV status not recorded). Some clones in this sample may be carry-over from other donors' samples.

This rearrangement joins TRBV6-5 to TRBJ1-2; D gene uncertain. This CDR3 region has 13 residues. Germline loops: CDR1 MNHEY, CDR2 SVGAGI. Trimming took off 0 bases at V and 4 bases at J, with 6 bases between the two ends. The CDR3 DNA sequence: TGTGCCAGCAGTTACTCGAGGAGCTATGGCTACACCTTC. Translating gives CASSYSRSYGYTF.

This clonotype has just a few counts. The chain's CDR3 is CASSQVTGGPAGQETQYF. CDR3 sequence (DNA): TGCGCCAGCAGCCAAGTCACGGGGGGGCCAGCAGGCCAAGAGACCCAGTACTTC. The chain employs TRBV4-1 and TRBJ2-5, with 8 nucleotides matching TRBD2. The CDR3 loop spans 18 amino acids. V shed 1 base and J 1 base; nucleotides not matched to a gene: 11. Germline V CDR1 and CDR2: MGHRA, YSYEKL.

This clonotype appeared a few times. The rearrangement links TRBV5-1 to TRBJ1-1; D remains ambiguous. Trimming removed 3 bases at V and 0 bases at J, with 9 bases between. Germline V gene data show CDR1 as SGHRS and CDR2 as YFSETQ. The CDR3 covers 14 residues. Here the CDR3 reads CASSYRDMNTEAFF. CDR3 DNA sequence: TGCGCCAGCAGCTACCGAGACATGAACACTGAAGCTTTCTTT. Together with reference TRBV5-1 and TRBJ1-1, the CDR3 gives the full variable domain: KAGVTQTPRYLIKTRGQQVTLSCSPISGHRSVSWYQQTPGQGLQFLFEYFSETQRNKGNFPGRFSGRQFSNSRSEMNVSTLELGDSALYLCASSYRDMNTEAFFGQGTRLTVV.

This rearrangement joins TRBV2 to TRBJ1-2; D might be TRBD1 (6 bases). Looked up from germline, CDR1 is SNHLY and CDR2 is FYNNEI. Trimming removed 1 base from V and 0 bases from J, with 12 bases in between. This CDR3 has 16 amino acids. The CDR3 DNA reads TGTGCCAGCAGTGAAGGGGGGGCACTCTCTAACTATGGCTACACCTTC. Protein product: CASSEGGALSNYGYTF.

This clonotype was seen only a few times. This chain links TRBV7-2 with TRBJ1-3; D is perhaps TRBD1 (5 bases). Germline-derived CDR1 and CDR2 are SGHTA and FQGNSA. V dropped 1 base and J dropped 2 bases, with 9 bases sitting between them. The CDR3 spans 15 residues. The CDR3: CASSLGRRAGNTIYF. The CDR3 DNA is TGTGCCAGCAGCTTAGGGCGCAGGGCTGGAAACACCATATATTTT.

Worth noting for this clonotype: The final CDR3 position lacks the conserved phenylalanine or tryptophan, pointing to a likely read error. The V call is TRBV6-2 or TRBV6-3, the J call TRBJ1-4; D is unclear. Trimming shortened V by 4 bases and J by 0 bases, and 12 bases separated the two germline ends. Germline V gene lookup returns CDR1 MNHEY and CDR2 SVGEGT. The CDR3 has 16 residues. The CDR3 loop is CASSWIDTATNEKLFC. The CDR3 bases are TGTGCCAGCAGTTGGATTGACACCGCAACTAATGAAAAACTGTTTTGT.

This clonotype was observed at least ten times. V and J are TRBV12-3 or TRBV12-4 and TRBJ2-7; D unclear. This CDR3 comprises 13 residues. Trimming removed 4 bases at V and 0 bases at J, with 7 bases between. The CDR3 sequence is CASSSSISYEQYV. DNA of the CDR3: TGTGCCAGCAGTTCCTCGATCTCCTACGAGCAGTACGTC.

The chain joins TRBV6-2 or TRBV6-3 to TRBJ2-2; D remains ambiguous. Germline CDR1 reads MNHEY; CDR2 reads SVGEGT. The V and J ends lost 4 bases and 0 bases respectively, with 6 bases between them. This CDR3 region has 14 residues. The DNA of the CDR3 is TGTGCCAGCAGTTTTCTGTCGAACACCGGGGAGCTGTTTTTT. Translating it yields CASSFLSNTGELFF.

This clonotype was counted only a few times. The chain links TRBV6-6 to TRBJ2-5; a weak D match, TRBD2 (7 bases). This CDR3 is built from 15 residues. Germline CDR1 and CDR2: MNHNY and SVGAGI (reference sequence). Trimming cost V 6 bases and J 5 bases, with 19 bases left between them. The chain's CDR3 is CASSPQEGGQETQYF. CDR3 DNA: TGTGCCAGCAGCCCCCAGGAGGGGGGGCAGGAGACCCAGTACTTC.

This clonotype was recorded many times. This chain connects TRBV7-2 to TRBJ1-1, with 7 positions matching TRBD1. Losses at the gene ends were 1 base for V and 1 base for J; bases not matched to a gene: 6. Germline V lookup: CDR1 SGHTA, CDR2 FQGNSA. The CDR3 is 16 residues long. In DNA form, the CDR3 reads TGTGCCAGCAGCTTAGTACGAGACAGGGCGAACACTGAAGCTTTCTTT. This codes for CASSLVRDRANTEAFF.

The sample holds one count of this clonotype. The V call is TRBV6-2 or TRBV6-3, the J call TRBJ2-7; 9 positions match TRBD2. This CDR3 is 15 amino acids long. From germline, CDR1 is MNHEY and CDR2 SVGEGT. Germline trimming cut 7 bases from V and 0 bases from J; bases unmatched to any gene: 7. The CDR3 loop is CASTLSGRSSYEQYV. The CDR3 nucleotides read TGTGCCAGCACCCTTAGCGGGAGAAGCTCCTACGAGCAGTACGTC.

The rearrangement joins TRBV4-1 to TRBJ1-1; D is undetermined. Germline V lookup: CDR1 MGHRA, CDR2 YSYEKL. Trimming took 1 base from V and 0 from J, leaving 9 bases between them. CDR3 length: 15 residues. As DNA, the CDR3 is TGCGCCAGCAGCCAAGTGAGGTACTTGAACACTGAAGCTTTCTTT. Residues: CASSQVRYLNTEAFF.

The J gene is TRBJ2-7, the V gene TRBV18; 8 positions match TRBD1. CDR3 length: 13 residues. Germline CDR1 is KGHSH and CDR2 is LQKENI. The V segment lost 2 bases and the J segment 6 bases; nucleotides outside the gene matches: 3. Here the CDR3 reads CASSPRTGFEQYF. The CDR3, as DNA: TGTGCCAGCTCACCAAGGACAGGGTTCGAGCAGTACTTC.

This chain connects TRBV10-2 to TRBJ1-6, with D possibly TRBD1 on 5 matching bases. This CDR3 comprises 14 residues. The V and J ends lost 2 bases and 10 bases respectively, with 12 bases between them. The germline V gene has CDR1 WSHSY and CDR2 SAAADI. CDR3 sequence (DNA): TGCGCCAGCAGTGAGCCGGCCTGGGGGTCACCCCTCCACTTT. Translating it yields CASSEPAWGSPLHF.

In DNA, the CDR3 is TGTGCCACCTGGGACAGGGGGAGATATAATTCACCCCTCCACTTT. It specifies CATWDRGRYNSPLHF. The J gene is TRBJ1-6, the V gene TRBV27, with TRBD1 identical over 11 bases. CDR3 size: 15 residues. The germline gives CDR1 MNHEY, CDR2 SMNVEV (reference sequence). Trimming took 10 bases from V and 4 from J; bases not matched to a gene: 6.

This chain's CDR3 is CASTRQGDRNYGYTF. CDR3 DNA: TGTGCCAGCACCCGACAGGGGGATAGGAACTATGGCTACACCTTC. The chain uses TRBV27 and TRBJ1-2; 9 nucleotides match TRBD1. Germline V CDR1 and CDR2: MNHEY, SMNVEV (reference sequence). V dropped 7 bases and J dropped 2; count of bases not matched to a gene: 8. This CDR3 is 15 amino acids long.

The J gene is TRBJ2-7, the V gene TRBV12-3 or TRBV12-4; D not resolved. The V and J ends lost 2 bases and 2 bases respectively, with 4 bases between them. The CDR3 totals 12 residues. The CDR3 protein is CASSLNTYEQYF. CDR3 DNA: TGTGCCAGCAGTTTAAATACCTACGAGCAGTACTTC.

This chain uses TRBV27 with TRBJ1-5; D possibly corresponds to TRBD1 (5 bases). The germline CDR1 and CDR2 sequences are MNHEY and SMNVEV (reference sequence). V lost 3 bases to trimming and J lost 5 bases, with 11 bases between them. The CDR3 is 14 amino acids. The CDR3 loop reads CASSFGGGYQPQHF. The DNA for the CDR3 is TGTGCCAGCAGTTTCGGGGGAGGGTATCAGCCCCAGCATTTT.

This clonotype has more than one count but fewer than ten. The V call is TRBV12-3 or TRBV12-4, the J call TRBJ2-3; D is unresolved. V was pared by 5 bases and J by 2 bases, with 14 bases between. This CDR3 is 15 amino acids long. Here the CDR3 reads CASSRPLTDTDTQYF. The CDR3 DNA is TGTGCCAGCAGTCGGCCCCTAACGGACACAGATACGCAGTATTTT.

This chain links TRBV2 with TRBJ2-2, with 7 positions matching TRBD2. There are 14 residues in the CDR3. Trimming at V came to 6 bases and at J to 2 bases, leaving 3 bases not matched to a gene. Germline V gene lookup returns CDR1 SNHLY and CDR2 FYNNEI. The CDR3 region is CASRAGLNTGELFF. The CDR3 nucleotides are TGTGCCAGCAGGGCGGGACTAAACACCGGGGAGCTGTTTTTT.

V is TRBV15 and J is TRBJ2-1; D gene ambiguous. Germline loops: CDR1 LNHNV, CDR2 YYDKDF (reference sequence). CDR3 size: 19 residues. Trimming shortened V by 3 bases and J by 3 bases, and 24 bases separated the two germline ends. The CDR3 region is CATSRPPDTSFPGYNEQFF. In DNA, the CDR3 is TGTGCCACCAGCAGGCCCCCGGATACGTCCTTCCCCGGCTACAATGAGCAGTTCTTC.

This clonotype was counted only a few times. V is TRBV19 and J is TRBJ1-5; D unresolved. CDR1 is LNHDA, CDR2 SQIVND, per germline (reference sequence). V lost 7 bases, J lost 4 bases, and 11 bases lay in between. The CDR3 is made up of 13 amino acids. This chain's CDR3 is CASIDPNNQPQHF. The CDR3 DNA reads as TGTGCCAGTATCGACCCGAATAATCAGCCCCAGCATTTT. Variable domain in full (rest from reference TRBV19 and TRBJ1-5): DGGITQSPKYLFRKEGQNVTLSCEQNLNHDAMYWYRQDPGQGLRLIYYSQIVNDFQKGDIAEGYSVSREKKESFPLTVTSAQKNPTAFYLCASIDPNNQPQHFGDGTRLSIL.

This clonotype was detected ten times or more. V and J are TRBV7-9 and TRBJ1-1; 9 positions agree with TRBD1. The CDR3 spans 14 residues. The germline V gene has CDR1 SEHNR and CDR2 FQNEAQ (reference sequence). Unmatched junction bases numbered 6, after V lost 5 bases and J lost 5 bases. The DNA for the CDR3 is TGTGCCAGCAGCGCTCGACAGGGGGGAACTGAAGCTTTCTTT. Its protein product is CASSARQGGTEAFF.

The rearrangement links TRBV18 to TRBJ2-7, with unresolved D. CDR1 and CDR2 (germline): KGHSH, LQKENI. Trimming left V 0 bases short and J 2 bases short, with 11 bases between. CDR3 length: 15 amino acids. CDR3 region: CASSPPDRAPYEQYV. As DNA, the CDR3 is TGTGCCAGCTCACCACCTGACCGGGCACCCTACGAGCAGTACGTC.

This clonotype was found a few times. The chain joins TRBV19 to TRBJ1-5; D may be TRBD1 (5 bases). Trimming cost V 7 bases and J 9 bases, with 22 bases left between them. This CDR3 is built from 15 residues. Germline values: CDR1 LNHDA, CDR2 SQIVND (reference sequence). CDR3 sequence reads: CASNLDIGALGPQHF. The CDR3 DNA sequence: TGTGCCAGTAACCTGGACATAGGGGCCTTGGGGCCCCAGCATTTT.

This clonotype has a handful of counts. The genes are TRBV4-3 and TRBJ2-2; D possibly corresponds to TRBD1 (6 bases). V was clipped by 0 bases and J by 7 bases, with 18 bases between them. The V gene's germline CDR1 is LGHNA and CDR2 YSLEER. The CDR3 is 17 amino acids. This chain's CDR3 is CASSQDRRRGSGGELFF. The CDR3 nucleotides are TGCGCCAGCAGCCAAGATCGGAGAAGGGGGAGCGGCGGGGAGCTGTTTTTT.

J is TRBJ2-7 and V is TRBV27; D is unclear. Trimming left V 6 bases short and J 0 bases short, with 9 bases between. Germline assignment: CDR1 MNHEY and CDR2 SMNVEV (reference sequence). The CDR3 covers 13 residues. CDR3 protein: CASSPFPSYEQYV. The CDR3 DNA follows: TGTGCCAGCAGCCCGTTTCCCTCCTACGAGCAGTACGTC.